Shown below are 18 T cell receptor beta chains from a single sample sequenced in a study of shared clonotypes between healthy human individuals. This table comes from immunoSEQ multiplex PCR, and its TCRdb copy is limited to in-frame clones, with some not included. The sample includes 600,000 or so clones, 85% to 95% of them seen just once. In the naive CD8 group, cells lacked CD45RO and were positively selected for CCR7, so terminally differentiated effector memory CD45RA+ cells were left out. Sequenced input: naive CD8+ T cells sorted from blood. The origin of the receptors is a woman aged 30 to 39 in good health.

In the case of this clone: Other DNA sequences of this sample code for an identical CDR3. This chain links TRBV9 with TRBJ2-7; D tentatively reads TRBD1 or TRBD2 (5 bases each). There are 13 residues in the CDR3. Deletions cut 2 bases from V and 1 base from J, with 7 bases between. Germline lookup yields CDR1 SGDLS and CDR2 YYNGEE. The CDR3 DNA reads TGTGCCAGCAGCGTCGGGACGTCCTACGAGCAGTACTTC. As protein: CASSVGTSYEQYF.

This clone was observed a few times. The chain joins TRBV19 to TRBJ1-1, with 7 nucleotides matching TRBD1. Germline trimming cut 5 bases from V and 1 base from J; bases unmatched to any gene: 4. The length of the CDR3 is 14 residues. CDR1 LNHDA and CDR2 SQIVND come from the germline V gene (reference sequence). The CDR3 region is CASSAGQANTEAFF. Written as DNA, the CDR3 is TGTGCCAGTAGTGCTGGACAGGCGAACACTGAAGCTTTCTTT.

The V and J genes are TRBV4-1 and TRBJ2-7, with D maybe TRBD2 (5 bases). Deletions cut 3 bases from V and 2 bases from J, with 14 bases between. The CDR3 is 15 amino acids. Germline CDR1 and CDR2: MGHRA and YSYEKL. The CDR3 bases are TGCGCCAGCAGCCATACACCGGGAAAGACCTACGAGCAGTACTTC. Protein product: CASSHTPGKTYEQYF.

V is TRBV27 and J is TRBJ2-3; 7 nucleotides line up with TRBD2. CDR1 is MNHEY and CDR2 is SMNVEV in the germline V gene (reference sequence). V dropped 6 bases and J dropped 4; count of bases not matched to a gene: 7. The length of the CDR3 is 14 residues. The CDR3 DNA sequence: TGTGCCAGCAGCTACGGCGGGAGCCCAGATACGCAGTATTTT. Encoded protein: CASSYGGSPDTQYF.

The chain links TRBV27 to TRBJ1-2; TRBD1 matches 8 bases. The J segment lost 7 bases and the V segment lost 3 bases, leaving 7 bases of the junction unmatched. Germline V gives CDR1 MNHEY, CDR2 SMNVEV (reference sequence). The CDR3 is made up of 14 amino acids. This chain's CDR3 is CASSFLTDRAGYTF. The DNA of the CDR3 is TGTGCCAGCAGTTTTTTAACGGACAGGGCTGGCTACACCTTC.

Only one count was recorded for this clone. The V and J genes are TRBV27 and TRBJ1-2, with D perhaps matching TRBD1 (5 bases). V was clipped by 4 bases and J by 8 bases, with 11 bases between them. This CDR3 region has 12 residues. Germline values: CDR1 MNHEY, CDR2 SMNVEV (reference sequence). The CDR3 protein is CASSSDSYGYTF. Here the CDR3 DNA reads TGTGCCAGCAGTTCCGACAGTTACGGCTACACCTTC.

This chain links TRBV28 with TRBJ2-1; 13 nucleotides align to TRBD2. Germline trimming cut 5 bases from V and 5 bases from J; bases unmatched to any gene: 6. The germline CDR1 and CDR2 sequences are MDHEN and SYDVKM. The CDR3 length is 16 residues. CDR3 DNA sequence: TGTGCCAGCAGTGCGACTAGCGGGGGGATAAACAATGAGCAGTTCTTC. Its translation: CASSATSGGINNEQFF.

The chain employs TRBV27 and TRBJ1-4; TRBD1 is a possible D gene (5 bases). The V end was cut by 4 bases, the J end by 8 bases, with 5 bases between. CDR1 and CDR2 (germline): MNHEY, SMNVEV (reference sequence). The CDR3 runs 11 residues. The CDR3 DNA reads TGTGCCAGCAGTTGGGGGGAAAAACTGTTTTTT. Protein sequence: CASSWGEKLFF.

The chain has TRBV27 and TRBJ2-4; D remains ambiguous. Trimming left V 3 bases short and J 6 bases short, with 12 bases between. CDR1 and CDR2 (germline): MNHEY, SMNVEV (reference sequence). This CDR3 has 14 residues. CDR3 in amino acids: CASSFRSQLNIQYF. In DNA, the CDR3 is TGTGCCAGCAGTTTCCGTTCACAGTTAAACATTCAGTACTTC.

The rearrangement joins TRBV13 to TRBJ2-5; TRBD1 agrees at 7 bases. The assigned J gene may be wrong: the sequence end matches TRBJ2-7 better. The CDR3 covers 13 residues. Germline CDR1 and CDR2: PRHDT and FYEKMQ (reference sequence). The CDR3 here is CASSLTGKYEQYF. The DNA of the CDR3 is TGTGCCAGCAGCTTGACAGGGAAATACGAGCAGTACTTC.

Only one count was recorded for this clone. The rearrangement uses TRBV27 and TRBJ2-7; 7 nucleotides agree with TRBD2. CDR1 is MNHEY, CDR2 SMNVEV, per germline (reference sequence). This CDR3 region has 15 residues. The trim removed 6 bases at V and 2 bases at J, leaving 10 bases unmatched. DNA for the CDR3: TGTGCCAGCAGCCCTCTGGGGGAGGGGACCTACGAGCAGTACTTC. Protein product: CASSPLGEGTYEQYF.

The chain combines TRBV28 with TRBJ1-5; D remains ambiguous. Trimming pared 3 bases from V and 4 bases from J, leaving 10 bases between. Germline V gives CDR1 MDHEN, CDR2 SYDVKM. This CDR3 has 14 residues. Here the CDR3 DNA reads TGTGCCAGCAGTTTCTGGCCCGATAATCAGCCCCAGCATTTT. Translation: CASSFWPDNQPQHF.

This clone occurred once. The chain recombines TRBV27 with TRBJ1-4; TRBD1 is a possible D gene (5 bases). Germline values: CDR1 MNHEY, CDR2 SMNVEV (reference sequence). This CDR3 has 13 residues. Trimming shortened V by 3 bases and J by 8 bases, and 10 bases separated the two germline ends. Written as DNA, the CDR3 is TGTGCCAGCAGTTTCGCAGGGTGGGAAAAACTGTTTTTT. Translating it yields CASSFAGWEKLFF.

The rearrangement uses TRBV4-2 and TRBJ2-7; TRBD1 aligns across 7 bases. CDR3 size: 14 residues. Germline CDR1 LGHNA, CDR2 YNFKEQ. After removal of 0 bases from V and 4 bases from J, the junction contained 3 bases not matched to a gene. The CDR3 DNA is TGTGCCAGCAGCCAAGAAACGGGACAGTACGAGCAGTACTTC. Encoded protein: CASSQETGQYEQYF.

J is TRBJ2-5 and V is TRBV7-9; D remains ambiguous. The CDR3 is made up of 13 amino acids. Per the germline V gene, CDR1 is SEHNR and CDR2 is FQNEAQ (reference sequence). The V end lost 3 bases, the J end lost 11 bases, and 16 bases lay between the germline ends. Written as DNA, the CDR3 is TGTGCCAGCAGCTTCCTCCACAGCGTTGAGCAGTACTTC. Translating gives CASSFLHSVEQYF. Filled out from reference TRBV7-9 and TRBJ2-5, the complete variable domain reads DTGVSQNPRHKITKRGQNVTFRCDPISEHNRLYWYRQTLGQGPEFLTYFQNEAQLEKSRLLSDRFSAERPKGSFSTLEIQRTEQGDSAMYLCASSFLHSVEQYFGPGTRLLVL.

This chain links TRBV12-5 with TRBJ2-1; 7 bases align to TRBD2. In germline, CDR1 is LGHNT, CDR2 FRNRAP. CDR3 length: 16 residues. V shed 5 bases, J shed 5 bases, and the junction held 12 bases outside the gene matches. The CDR3 coding sequence is TGTGCTAGTGGTGTTACTAGCGTCCAGAATAACAATGAGCAGTTCTTC. As protein: CASGVTSVQNNNEQFF.

Concerning this clone: At the DNA level, this CDR3 is encoded by other sequences in the same sample as well. The rearrangement links TRBV4-1 to TRBJ2-1; 11 positions agree with TRBD1. The CDR3 contains 16 residues. Germline CDR1 reads MGHRA; CDR2 reads YSYEKL. Unmatched junction bases numbered 4, after V lost 3 bases and J lost 3 bases. CDR3 in DNA: TGCGCCAGCAGCCAGGGGACAGGGGGGGGCTACAATGAGCAGTTCTTC. The encoded protein is CASSQGTGGGYNEQFF.

The chain employs TRBV19 and TRBJ2-7, with 9 bases fitting TRBD1. The V gene end was trimmed by 5 bases and the J gene end by 2 bases; junction bases not matched to a gene: 7. The CDR3 is 15 residues long. Germline V lookup: CDR1 LNHDA, CDR2 SQIVND (reference sequence). CDR3 nucleotide sequence: TGTGCCAGTAGTGCCCCGGGACAGGGCCCCTACGAGCAGTACTTC. Protein product: CASSAPGQGPYEQYF.